The TCR beta chain described here comes from a study of blood T cell repertoires in COVID-19. Turning to the study itself: There were acute and convalescent COVID-19 samples, and they came from the United States, Italy and Spain. Nucleic acid was either cDNA or gDNA, and it came from T cells, B-cell-depleted T cells, or PBMCs.

Germline V gene data show CDR1 as SGHDN and CDR2 as FVKESK. Deletions cut 0 bases from V and 2 bases from J, with 11 bases between. This CDR3 spans 15 amino acids. Authors' processing steps: How many nucleated cells were present was estimated from reference gene primer amplification. Produced via immunoSEQ multiplex PCR; TCRdb's table is partial and in-frame only. From that table come the V and J calls and clone size; the DNA was used to work out D and trimming. Among some 240,000 clones listed, roughly 88% were seen once. The chain couples TRBV14 to TRBJ2-7, with D uncertain. The receptor's source is a man over 45 with active or convalescent COVID-19. The sequencing input was peripheral blood. Here the CDR3 DNA reads TGTGCCAGCAGCCAAGATGAGGCTCTCCCCTACGAGCAGTACTTC. This translates into CASSQDEALPYEQYF. Full variable domain (rest looked up from reference TRBV14 and TRBJ2-7): EAGVTQFPSHSVIEKGQTVTLRCDPISGHDNLYWYRRVMGKEIKFLLHFVKESKQDESGMPNNRFLAERTGGTYSTLKVQPAELEDSGVYFCASSQDEALPYEQYFGPGTRLTVT.